This is a list of T cell receptor beta chains from one sample in a study of T cell responses to AZD1222 COVID-19 vaccine. Clones were sequenced by immunoSEQ multiplex PCR, and TCRdb holds only the in-frame ones, with some missing. The data show about 180,000 clones, roughly 93% seen once. The specimen was peripheral blood, collected 28 days after the second dose of the MenACWY control vaccine. Receptors were obtained from an adult who received the MenACWY meningococcal vaccine as a control. Both conserved end residues are part of each CDR3. Fields, in order: D gene, clone size, J gene, V gene, CDR3 DNA, CDR3 protein. The D gene is left open where the match is weak. Size is stated for part of the rows, as once, few or many counts, or as a class when the clone is expanded.

d_gene: .
abundance: .
j_gene: TRBJ2-7
v_gene: TRBV20-1
CDR3nt: TGCAGTGCTCCAGACCACTACGAGCAGTACTTC
CDR3aa: CSAPDHYEQYF

d_gene: TRBD1
abundance: .
j_gene: TRBJ1-6
v_gene: TRBV6-2/TRBV6-3
CDR3nt: TGTGCCAGCAGTTACCCCGGACAGGGGAATTCACCCCTCCACTTT
CDR3aa: CASSYPGQGNSPLHF

d_gene: .
abundance: .
j_gene: TRBJ1-2
v_gene: TRBV28
CDR3nt: TGTGCCAGCTCCCCCGCGTGGGGGGGAGGGAACTATGGCTACACCTTC
CDR3aa: CASSPAWGGGNYGYTF

d_gene: .
abundance: .
j_gene: TRBJ2-2
v_gene: TRBV7-3
CDR3nt: TGTGCCAGCAGCTTAGGCAGTAACACCGGGGAGCTGTTTTTT
CDR3aa: CASSLGSNTGELFF

d_gene: TRBD2
abundance: .
j_gene: TRBJ2-1
v_gene: TRBV7-6
CDR3nt: TGTGCCAGCAGCCAGGGATGGACGGGGGGATACAATGAGCAGTTCTTC
CDR3aa: CASSQGWTGGYNEQFF

d_gene: TRBD2
abundance: .
j_gene: TRBJ2-3
v_gene: TRBV19
CDR3nt: TGTGCCAGTAGTGCCGCTCGGGGGGGGTTCACAGATACGCAGTATTTT
CDR3aa: CASSAARGGFTDTQYF

d_gene: .
abundance: .
j_gene: TRBJ2-1
v_gene: TRBV3-1/TRBV3-2
CDR3nt: TGTGCCAGCAGCCAAGATCCCAGCTCCTACAATGAGCAGTTCTTC
CDR3aa: CASSQDPSSYNEQFF

d_gene: .
abundance: once
j_gene: TRBJ2-6
v_gene: TRBV5-4
CDR3nt: TGTGCCAGCAGGCCCTCGGGAGAAGCTGGGGCCAACGTCCTGACTTTC
CDR3aa: CASRPSGEAGANVLTF

d_gene: TRBD1
abundance: .
j_gene: TRBJ1-3
v_gene: TRBV9
CDR3nt: TGTGCCAGCAGCGTCGGGGACAGATCAGGAAACACCATATATTTT
CDR3aa: CASSVGDRSGNTIYF

d_gene: .
abundance: .
j_gene: TRBJ1-2
v_gene: TRBV6-2/TRBV6-3
CDR3nt: TGTGCCAGCAGCAAACAGGGATTGGGCTATGGCTACACCTTC
CDR3aa: CASSKQGLGYGYTF

d_gene: TRBD2
abundance: .
j_gene: TRBJ2-3
v_gene: TRBV5-1
CDR3nt: TGCGCCAGCAGCTTGGAGGCTAGCGGGGCTCCGTTAGGAACGCAGTATTTT
CDR3aa: CASSLEASGAPLGTQYF

d_gene: .
abundance: .
j_gene: TRBJ2-1
v_gene: TRBV18
CDR3nt: TGTGCCAGCGGAACCGACAATGAGCAGTTCTTC
CDR3aa: CASGTDNEQFF

d_gene: .
abundance: .
j_gene: TRBJ1-1
v_gene: TRBV6-2/TRBV6-3
CDR3nt: TGTGCCAGCAGTTACTCGGCATCCGAAGCTTTCTTT
CDR3aa: CASSYSASEAFF

d_gene: TRBD1
abundance: .
j_gene: TRBJ1-3
v_gene: TRBV10-2
CDR3nt: TGCGCCAGCAGCCGGGACAGGGGTGACACCATATATTTT
CDR3aa: CASSRDRGDTIYF

d_gene: .
abundance: .
j_gene: TRBJ1-3
v_gene: TRBV6-6
CDR3nt: TGTGCCAGCAGCAATGGGCAGGGCGACTCTGGAAACACCATATATTTT
CDR3aa: CASSNGQGDSGNTIYF

d_gene: .
abundance: .
j_gene: TRBJ2-1
v_gene: TRBV19
CDR3nt: TGTGCCAGTAGGGGGGACGGACCCTTCAATGAGCAGTTCTTC
CDR3aa: CASRGDGPFNEQFF

d_gene: .
abundance: .
j_gene: TRBJ2-7
v_gene: TRBV18
CDR3nt: TGTGCCAGCTCACCGACACAGGCCTACGAGCAGTACTTC
CDR3aa: CASSPTQAYEQYF

d_gene: TRBD2
abundance: .
j_gene: TRBJ2-5
v_gene: TRBV3-1/TRBV3-2
CDR3nt: TGTGCCAGCAGCCCCTTCCTAGCGGGGGGCAGCCAAGAGACCCAGTACTTC
CDR3aa: CASSPFLAGGSQETQYF

d_gene: TRBD1
abundance: .
j_gene: TRBJ1-2
v_gene: TRBV7-2
CDR3nt: TGTGCCAGCAGCTTGTTATTCGGCGGCAGGGGGCGTTTCTATGGCTACACCTTC
CDR3aa: CASSLLFGGRGRFYGYTF

d_gene: .
abundance: .
j_gene: TRBJ2-4
v_gene: TRBV27
CDR3nt: TGTGCCAGCAGTTGGAATCAACTGCTAGCCAAAAACATTCAGTACTTC
CDR3aa: CASSWNQLLAKNIQYF

d_gene: .
abundance: .
j_gene: TRBJ1-4
v_gene: TRBV30
CDR3nt: TGTGCCTCCAACGTTAATGAAAAACTGTTTTTT
CDR3aa: CASNVNEKLFF

d_gene: TRBD1
abundance: .
j_gene: TRBJ1-3
v_gene: TRBV15
CDR3nt: TGTGCCACCAGCTGGACAGGGACCTCTGGAAACACCATATATTTT
CDR3aa: CATSWTGTSGNTIYF

d_gene: .
abundance: .
j_gene: TRBJ2-2
v_gene: TRBV4-3
CDR3nt: TGCGCCAGCAGCCAAGAGAGTCGCACCGGGGAGCTGTTTTTT
CDR3aa: CASSQESRTGELFF

d_gene: .
abundance: .
j_gene: TRBJ2-5
v_gene: TRBV27
CDR3nt: TGTGCCAGCAGCTCCCGGGGGGCGGGGGAAGAGACCCAGTACTTC
CDR3aa: CASSSRGAGEETQYF

d_gene: .
abundance: .
j_gene: TRBJ2-3
v_gene: TRBV5-4
CDR3nt: TGTGCCAGCAGCGCGATGGGTCTGCGCGCAGATACGCAGTATTTT
CDR3aa: CASSAMGLRADTQYF

d_gene: TRBD1
abundance: once
j_gene: TRBJ2-7
v_gene: TRBV6-1
CDR3nt: TGTGCCAGCAGTGAAGAGGCAAGGACAGGGTTAAACGAGCAGTACTTC
CDR3aa: CASSEEARTGLNEQYF

d_gene: TRBD2
abundance: .
j_gene: TRBJ2-7
v_gene: TRBV10-1
CDR3nt: TGCGCCAGCAGATTCCGACCGGGGGGGCCTTCCTACGAGCAGTACTTC
CDR3aa: CASRFRPGGPSYEQYF

d_gene: .
abundance: once
j_gene: TRBJ1-2
v_gene: TRBV9
CDR3nt: TGTGCCAGCAGCGTAGGCCTAGGGTCGAACTATGGCTACACCTTC
CDR3aa: CASSVGLGSNYGYTF

d_gene: .
abundance: .
j_gene: TRBJ2-3
v_gene: TRBV5-1
CDR3nt: TGCGCCAGCAGCTTGGGGGGCCGGGATACGCAGTATTTT
CDR3aa: CASSLGGRDTQYF

d_gene: TRBD1
abundance: .
j_gene: TRBJ1-2
v_gene: TRBV5-1
CDR3nt: TGCGCCAGCAGCGGGGGGGACAGGATACATGGCTACACCTTC
CDR3aa: CASSGGDRIHGYTF

d_gene: .
abundance: .
j_gene: TRBJ1-1
v_gene: TRBV5-1
CDR3nt: TGCGCCAGCAGCTTCACGGCGGGACCCTATGAAGCTTTCTTT
CDR3aa: CASSFTAGPYEAFF

d_gene: TRBD1
abundance: .
j_gene: TRBJ1-4
v_gene: TRBV7-9
CDR3nt: TGTGCCAGCAGCGTCGACAGGGGGGATGAAAAACTGTTTTTT
CDR3aa: CASSVDRGDEKLFF

d_gene: .
abundance: .
j_gene: TRBJ2-7
v_gene: TRBV2
CDR3nt: TGTGCCAGCAGTGAGCAGGGGATAACCTACGAGCAGTACTTC
CDR3aa: CASSEQGITYEQYF

d_gene: .
abundance: .
j_gene: TRBJ1-1
v_gene: TRBV4-1
CDR3nt: TGCGCCAGCAGCCAATCTAACAGGATGAACACTGAAGCTTTCTTT
CDR3aa: CASSQSNRMNTEAFF

d_gene: .
abundance: .
j_gene: TRBJ1-2
v_gene: TRBV12-3/TRBV12-4
CDR3nt: TGTGCCACCGGAGAGGGGCCCTCCTACACCTTC
CDR3aa: CATGEGPSYTF

d_gene: TRBD1
abundance: .
j_gene: TRBJ2-3
v_gene: TRBV3-1/TRBV3-2
CDR3nt: TGTGCCAGCAGCCAACCCCGGACAGGAGAAAACACAGATACGCAGTATTTT
CDR3aa: CASSQPRTGENTDTQYF

d_gene: .
abundance: .
j_gene: TRBJ1-1
v_gene: TRBV10-3
CDR3nt: TGTGCCATCAGTCTCACCGGGGCAGCCCACGGGAACACTGAAGCTTTCTTT
CDR3aa: CAISLTGAAHGNTEAFF

d_gene: TRBD1
abundance: many
j_gene: TRBJ2-1
v_gene: TRBV19
CDR3nt: TGTGCCAGTAGGGGACAGGGGGCCTACAATGAGCAGTTCTTC
CDR3aa: CASRGQGAYNEQFF

d_gene: .
abundance: .
j_gene: TRBJ1-3
v_gene: TRBV4-1
CDR3nt: TGCGCCAGCAGCCCAACACCCCCCTCTGGAAACACCATATATTTT
CDR3aa: CASSPTPPSGNTIYF

d_gene: .
abundance: .
j_gene: TRBJ1-5
v_gene: TRBV18
CDR3nt: TGTGCCAGCTCACCACCGGCCAAAGGCAATGGTCGGAGTCATTTT
CDR3aa: CASSPPAKGNGRSHF

d_gene: .
abundance: .
j_gene: TRBJ1-6
v_gene: TRBV12-3/TRBV12-4
CDR3nt: TGTGCCAGCAGTGTGAGACAGAATTCACCCCTCCACTTT
CDR3aa: CASSVRQNSPLHF

d_gene: .
abundance: .
j_gene: TRBJ1-1
v_gene: TRBV7-3
CDR3nt: TGTGCCAGCAGCTTAGCCGGGGGCGGCACTGAAGCTTTCTTT
CDR3aa: CASSLAGGGTEAFF

d_gene: .
abundance: .
j_gene: TRBJ2-2
v_gene: TRBV9
CDR3nt: TGTGCCAGCAGCGTAGGCCTAAAGGGGCAGCACACCGGGGAGCTGTTTTTT
CDR3aa: CASSVGLKGQHTGELFF

d_gene: .
abundance: once
j_gene: TRBJ1-5
v_gene: TRBV11-2
CDR3nt: TGTGCCAGCAGCCCCCTTCGGCCTAGCAATCAGCCCCAGCATTTT
CDR3aa: CASSPLRPSNQPQHF

d_gene: TRBD1
abundance: .
j_gene: TRBJ2-7
v_gene: TRBV6-2/TRBV6-3
CDR3nt: TGTGCCAGCAGTTACGTCGTGACAGGGTCCTACGAGCAGTACTTC
CDR3aa: CASSYVVTGSYEQYF

d_gene: TRBD1
abundance: .
j_gene: TRBJ2-2
v_gene: TRBV6-6
CDR3nt: TGTGCCAGCAGGCTCCGGGACAGGAACACCGGGGAGCTGTTTTTT
CDR3aa: CASRLRDRNTGELFF

d_gene: TRBD1
abundance: .
j_gene: TRBJ1-2
v_gene: TRBV5-5
CDR3nt: TGTGCCAGCAGCCCACAGGGGGCAACTAACTATGGCTACACCTTC
CDR3aa: CASSPQGATNYGYTF

d_gene: TRBD2
abundance: .
j_gene: TRBJ2-1
v_gene: TRBV7-6
CDR3nt: TGTGCCAGCAGCTTAGATTCCGGGCGGGGGGGCGATCAGTTCTTC
CDR3aa: CASSLDSGRGGDQFF